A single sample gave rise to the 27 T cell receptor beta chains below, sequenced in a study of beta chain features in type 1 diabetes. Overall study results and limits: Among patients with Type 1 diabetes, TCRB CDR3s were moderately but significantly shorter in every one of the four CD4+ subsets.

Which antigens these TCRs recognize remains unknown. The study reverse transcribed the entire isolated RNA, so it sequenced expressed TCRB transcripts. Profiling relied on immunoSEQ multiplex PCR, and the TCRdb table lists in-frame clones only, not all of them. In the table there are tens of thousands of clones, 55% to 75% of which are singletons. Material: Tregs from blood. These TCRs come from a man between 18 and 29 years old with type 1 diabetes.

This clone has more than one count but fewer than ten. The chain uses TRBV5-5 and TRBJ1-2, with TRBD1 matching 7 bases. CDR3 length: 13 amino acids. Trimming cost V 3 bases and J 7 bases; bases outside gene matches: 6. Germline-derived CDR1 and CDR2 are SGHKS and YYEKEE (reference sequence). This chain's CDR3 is CASSWTGRGGYTF. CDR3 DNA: TGTGCCAGCAGCTGGACAGGACGAGGTGGCTACACCTTC.

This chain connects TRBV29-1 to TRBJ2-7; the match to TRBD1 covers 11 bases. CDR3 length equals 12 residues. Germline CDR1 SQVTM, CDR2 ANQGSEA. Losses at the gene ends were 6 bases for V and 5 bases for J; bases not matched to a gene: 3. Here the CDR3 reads CSVPGQGDEQYF. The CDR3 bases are TGCAGCGTACCGGGACAGGGGGACGAGCAGTACTTC.

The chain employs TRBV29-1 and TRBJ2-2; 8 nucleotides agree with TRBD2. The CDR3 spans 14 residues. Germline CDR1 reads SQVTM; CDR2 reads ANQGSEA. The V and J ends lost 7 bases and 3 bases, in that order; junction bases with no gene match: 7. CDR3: CSAAGGADTGELFF. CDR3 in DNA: TGCAGCGCGGCGGGGGGCGCGGACACCGGGGAGCTGTTTTTT.

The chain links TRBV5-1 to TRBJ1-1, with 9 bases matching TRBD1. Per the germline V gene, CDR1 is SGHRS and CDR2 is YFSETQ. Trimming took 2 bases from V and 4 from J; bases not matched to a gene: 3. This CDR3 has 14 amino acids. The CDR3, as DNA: TGCGCCAGCAGCTTCGGGACAGGGATCACTGAAGCTTTCTTT. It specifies CASSFGTGITEAFF.

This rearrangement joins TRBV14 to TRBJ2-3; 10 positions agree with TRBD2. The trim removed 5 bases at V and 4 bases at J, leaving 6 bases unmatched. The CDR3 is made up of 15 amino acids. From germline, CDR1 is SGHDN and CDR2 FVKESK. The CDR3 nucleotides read TGTGCCAGCAGCGCCCTAGCGGGAGTCCCAGATACGCAGTATTTT. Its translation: CASSALAGVPDTQYF.

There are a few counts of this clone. The CDR3 loop reads CSVHTSGRMNEQFF. CDR3 nucleotides: TGCAGCGTTCATACTAGCGGGAGAATGAATGAGCAGTTCTTC. V and J are TRBV29-1 and TRBJ2-1; 11 positions match TRBD2. This CDR3 has 14 amino acids. Trimming took 5 bases from V and 7 from J; bases not matched to a gene: 7. From germline, CDR1 is SQVTM and CDR2 ANQGSEA.

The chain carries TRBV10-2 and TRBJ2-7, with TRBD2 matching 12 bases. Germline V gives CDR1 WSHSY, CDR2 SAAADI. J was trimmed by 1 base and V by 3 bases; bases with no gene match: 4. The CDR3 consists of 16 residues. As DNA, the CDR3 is TGCGCCAGCAGTGATTTGGGGACTAGCGGGTCCTACGAGCAGTACTTC. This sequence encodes CASSDLGTSGSYEQYF.

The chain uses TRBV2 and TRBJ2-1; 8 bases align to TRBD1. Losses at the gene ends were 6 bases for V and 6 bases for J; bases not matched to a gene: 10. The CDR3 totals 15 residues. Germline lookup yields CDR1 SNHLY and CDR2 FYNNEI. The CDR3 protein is CASRGRQGRSNEQFF. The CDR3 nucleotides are TGTGCCAGCAGGGGCCGACAGGGGAGGTCCAATGAGCAGTTCTTC.

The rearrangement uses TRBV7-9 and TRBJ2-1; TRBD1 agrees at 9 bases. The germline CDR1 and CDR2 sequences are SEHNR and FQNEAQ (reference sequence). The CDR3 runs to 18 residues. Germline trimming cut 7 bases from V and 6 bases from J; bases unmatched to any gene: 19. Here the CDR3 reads CASTPLQGQGFRANEQFF. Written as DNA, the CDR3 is TGTGCCAGCACCCCTCTCCAAGGACAGGGGTTTAGGGCCAATGAGCAGTTCTTC.

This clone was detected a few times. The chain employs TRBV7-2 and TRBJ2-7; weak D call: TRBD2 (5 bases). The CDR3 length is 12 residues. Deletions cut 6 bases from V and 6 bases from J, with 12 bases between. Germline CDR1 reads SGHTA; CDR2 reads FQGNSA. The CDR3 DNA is TGTGCCAGCAGGAACCGAGGGTCCGAGCAGTACTTC. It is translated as CASRNRGSEQYF.

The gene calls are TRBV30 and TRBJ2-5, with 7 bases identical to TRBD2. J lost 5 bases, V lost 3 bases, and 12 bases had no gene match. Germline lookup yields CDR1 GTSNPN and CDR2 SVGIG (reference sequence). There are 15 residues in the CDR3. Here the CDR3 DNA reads TGTGCCTGGAGCCCCCAAGCGGGGCTTTTGGAGACCCAGTACTTC. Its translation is CAWSPQAGLLETQYF.

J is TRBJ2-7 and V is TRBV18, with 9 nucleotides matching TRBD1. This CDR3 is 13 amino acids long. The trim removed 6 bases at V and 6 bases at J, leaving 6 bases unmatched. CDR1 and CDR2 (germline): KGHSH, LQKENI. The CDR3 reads CASSPGTGSEQYF. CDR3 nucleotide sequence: TGTGCCAGCTCGCCCGGGACAGGGTCCGAGCAGTACTTC. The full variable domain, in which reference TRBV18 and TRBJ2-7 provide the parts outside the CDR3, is NAGVMQNPRHLVRRRGQEARLRCSPMKGHSHVYWYRQLPEEGLKFMVYLQKENIIDESGMPKERFSAEFPKEGPSILRIQQVVRGDSAAYFCASSPGTGSEQYFGPGTRLTVT.

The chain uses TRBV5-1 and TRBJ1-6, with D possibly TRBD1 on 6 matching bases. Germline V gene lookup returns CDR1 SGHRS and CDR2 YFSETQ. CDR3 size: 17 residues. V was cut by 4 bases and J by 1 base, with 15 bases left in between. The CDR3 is CASSRTGPRSYNSPLHF. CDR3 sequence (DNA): TGCGCCAGCAGCAGAACAGGGCCTAGGTCCTATAATTCACCCCTCCACTTT.

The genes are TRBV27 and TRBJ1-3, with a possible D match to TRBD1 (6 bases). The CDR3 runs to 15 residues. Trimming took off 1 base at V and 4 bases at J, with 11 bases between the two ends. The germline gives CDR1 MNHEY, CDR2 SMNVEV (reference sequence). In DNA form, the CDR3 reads TGTGCCAGCAGTTTATACCTGGGGGCGGGAAACACCATATATTTT. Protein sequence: CASSLYLGAGNTIYF.

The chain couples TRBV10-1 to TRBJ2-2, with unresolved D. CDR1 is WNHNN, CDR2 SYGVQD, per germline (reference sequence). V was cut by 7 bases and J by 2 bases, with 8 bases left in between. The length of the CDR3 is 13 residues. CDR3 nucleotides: TGCGCCAGCAAGACACCTAACACCGGGGAGCTGTTTTTT. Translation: CASKTPNTGELFF.

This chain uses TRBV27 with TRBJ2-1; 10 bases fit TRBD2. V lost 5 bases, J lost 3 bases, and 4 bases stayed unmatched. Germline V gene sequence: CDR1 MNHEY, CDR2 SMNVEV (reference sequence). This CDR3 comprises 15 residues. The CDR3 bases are TGTGCCAGCAGTCGCTCTAGCGGGGGCTACAATGAGCAGTTCTTC. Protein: CASSRSSGGYNEQFF.

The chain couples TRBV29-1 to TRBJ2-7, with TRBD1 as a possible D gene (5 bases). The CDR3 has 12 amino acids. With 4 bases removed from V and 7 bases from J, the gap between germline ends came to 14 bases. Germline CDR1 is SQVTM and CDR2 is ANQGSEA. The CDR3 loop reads CSVGQGSGEQYF. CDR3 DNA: TGCAGCGTTGGGCAGGGTTCAGGGGAGCAGTACTTC.

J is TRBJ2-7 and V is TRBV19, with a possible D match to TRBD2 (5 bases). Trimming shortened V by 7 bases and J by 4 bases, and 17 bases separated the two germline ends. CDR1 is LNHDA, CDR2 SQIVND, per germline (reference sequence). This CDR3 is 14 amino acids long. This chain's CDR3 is CASNSGGSRYEQYF. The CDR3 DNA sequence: TGTGCCAGTAACTCCGGAGGCTCGCGATACGAGCAGTACTTC.

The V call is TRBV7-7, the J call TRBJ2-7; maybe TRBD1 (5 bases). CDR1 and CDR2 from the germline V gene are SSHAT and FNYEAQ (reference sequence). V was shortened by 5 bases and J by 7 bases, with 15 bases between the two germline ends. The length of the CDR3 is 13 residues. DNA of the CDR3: TGTGCCAGCAGCCCTGGGGCGCCCCAAGAGCAGTACTTC. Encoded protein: CASSPGAPQEQYF.

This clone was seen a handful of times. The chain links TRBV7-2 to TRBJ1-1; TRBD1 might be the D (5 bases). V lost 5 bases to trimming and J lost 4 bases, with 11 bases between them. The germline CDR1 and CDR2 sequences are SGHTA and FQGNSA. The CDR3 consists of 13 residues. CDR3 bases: TGTGCCAGCAGCGGAGGGGTGGGCACTGAAGCTTTCTTT. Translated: CASSGGVGTEAFF.

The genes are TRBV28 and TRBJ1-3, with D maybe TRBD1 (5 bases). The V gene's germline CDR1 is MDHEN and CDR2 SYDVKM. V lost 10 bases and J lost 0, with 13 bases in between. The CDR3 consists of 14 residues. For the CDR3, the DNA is TGTGCCACACAGGCCTTTAGCTCTGGAAACACCATATATTTT. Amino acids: CATQAFSSGNTIYF.

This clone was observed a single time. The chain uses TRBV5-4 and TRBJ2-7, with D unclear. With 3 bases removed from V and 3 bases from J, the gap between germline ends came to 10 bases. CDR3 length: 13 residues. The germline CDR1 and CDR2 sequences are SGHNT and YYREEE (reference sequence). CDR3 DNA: TGTGCCAGCAGCTCTCCGACACTCTACGAGCAGTACTTC. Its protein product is CASSSPTLYEQYF.

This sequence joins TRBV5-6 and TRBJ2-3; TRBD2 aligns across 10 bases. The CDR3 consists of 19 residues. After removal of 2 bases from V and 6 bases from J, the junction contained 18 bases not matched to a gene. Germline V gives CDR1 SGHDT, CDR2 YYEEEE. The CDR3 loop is CASSFGQRKLAGFSDTQYF. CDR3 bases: TGTGCCAGCAGCTTTGGTCAGAGGAAACTAGCGGGGTTTTCGGATACGCAGTATTTT. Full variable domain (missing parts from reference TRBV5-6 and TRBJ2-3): DAGVTQSPTHLIKTRGQQVTLRCSPKSGHDTVSWYQQALGQGPQFIFQYYEEEERQRGNFPDRFSGHQFPNYSSELNVNALLLGDSALYLCASSFGQRKLAGFSDTQYFGPGTRLTVL.

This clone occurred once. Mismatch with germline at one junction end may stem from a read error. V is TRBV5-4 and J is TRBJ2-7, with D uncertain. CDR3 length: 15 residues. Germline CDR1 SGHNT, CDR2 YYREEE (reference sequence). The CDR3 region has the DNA TGTGTCAGCAGCGACGGCAGGCAAAGCTCCTACGAGCAGTACTTC. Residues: CVSSDGRQSSYEQYF. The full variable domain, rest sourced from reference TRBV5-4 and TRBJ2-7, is ETGVTQSPTHLIKTRGQQVTLRCSSQSGHNTVSWYQQALGQGPQFIFQYYREEENGRGNFPPRFSGLQFPNYSSELNVNALELDDSALYLCVSSDGRQSSYEQYFGPGTRLTVT.

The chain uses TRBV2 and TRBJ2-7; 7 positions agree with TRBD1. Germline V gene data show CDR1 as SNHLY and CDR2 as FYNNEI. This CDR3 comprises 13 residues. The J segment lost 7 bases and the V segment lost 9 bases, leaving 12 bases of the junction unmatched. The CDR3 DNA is TGTGCCAGGACAAGACAGGGTAATCTAGAGCAGTACTTC. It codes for CARTRQGNLEQYF.

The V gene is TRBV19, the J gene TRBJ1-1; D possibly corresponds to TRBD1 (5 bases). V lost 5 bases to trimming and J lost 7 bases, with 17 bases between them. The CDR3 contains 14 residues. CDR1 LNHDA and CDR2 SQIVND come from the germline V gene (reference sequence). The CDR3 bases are TGTGCCAGTAGTGGGTTGACAGCTACGCTTGAAGCTTTCTTT. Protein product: CASSGLTATLEAFF.

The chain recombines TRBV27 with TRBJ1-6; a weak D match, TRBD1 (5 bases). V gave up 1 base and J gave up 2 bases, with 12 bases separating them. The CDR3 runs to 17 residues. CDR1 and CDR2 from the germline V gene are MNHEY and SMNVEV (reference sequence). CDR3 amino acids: CASSLFQGPTYNSPLHF. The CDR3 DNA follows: TGTGCCAGCAGTTTATTCCAGGGCCCAACCTATAATTCACCCCTCCACTTT.